One T cell receptor beta chain is described in this entry. Its antigen remains undetermined. Base qualities are missing; no much larger clone stands one base away. To prepare the library, the immunoSEQ multiplex PCR assay was applied. For the multiplex PCR, a mixture combining 60 forward primers for TCR Vbeta segments and 13 reverse primers for TCR Jbeta segments was used. Amplification of the CDR3 region of rearranged TCR beta genes was performed with a multiplex PCR assay on genomic DNA. The amplified TCR beta libraries were sequenced on the Illumina HiSeq System as 87-base-pair reads. Concerning the study's data processing: A later analysis tallied roughly 76 million unique TCR beta chains across the 700 or so repertoires, and about 12 million of those chains were shared by two or more donors. To remove PCR and sequencing errors, raw reads were error-corrected and collapsed into unique sequences using a nearest-neighbor algorithm that merged closely related sequences. CDR3 sequences were aligned to IMGT reference sequences to assign V, D and J gene segments. For a sequence to be retained, a match of at least six nucleotides was required to both a V gene segment and a J gene segment. A rearrangement counted as productive if the CDR3 had no stop codons and remained in frame with V and J, and every other rearrangement counted as non-productive. CDR3 was defined according to IMGT convention as the region running from the second conserved V-encoded cysteine to the conserved J-encoded phenylalanine. The earlier analysis of about 500 of the donors excluded sequences that lacked an unambiguous match to a single V gene segment. An earlier analysis of roughly 590 of the donors called V segments functional above 56.7% productive rearrangements and segregating when the between-donor standard deviation exceeded 5%. A statistical classification framework was built for diagnosing cytomegalovirus status from the catalog of TCR beta chain sequences. In a later analysis, TCR nucleotide sequences were compared against IMGT/GENE-DB human TR gene sequences so that V and J genes could be assigned. In a later analysis, CDR3 sequences and most-parsimonious VDJ recombination scenarios were assigned using the TCRdist pipeline. In a later analysis, each TCR beta chain was defined by its CDR3 amino acid sequence together with its V-gene family, and reads lacking a unique V-gene family were excluded. As a way to deal with suspected cross-contamination and a sequencing artifact, a later analysis dropped 592 nucleotide sequences that were highly shared and had low generation probability. A later analysis calculated a clonal expansion index for each public chain from normalized within-repertoire ranks of inferred template counts. In a later analysis, generation probabilities were computed with a VDJ recombination model fitted to out-of-frame rearrangements, and the resulting probabilities were checked against IGoR. In a later analysis, hypergeometric tests were used to score TCR-TCR, TCR-HLA and TCR-CMV co-occurrence, with a repertoire-size bias correction applied to TCR pairs. A later analysis estimated false discovery rates by permuting HLA or CMV assignments 20 times. In a later analysis, co-occurring TCRs were grouped using DBSCAN, and TCRdist sequence similarity was added for clustering within HLA-allele-positive subsets. Repertoires with fewer than 30,000 or more than 120,000 public chains, plus five repertoires with anomalous nucleotide sharing, were excluded from co-occurrence clustering. The table comes from immuneACCESS by way of TCRdb, which keeps in-frame sequences with V and J called. Part of the clones is missing from these tables; in studies checked, under half for an unresolved V gene and the rest for unknown reasons. V, J and clone size were drawn from that table, and D and trimming were deduced from the DNA. Counted in this sample were 100,000 to 120,000 clones; approximately 82% of them appeared once. The ten largest make up around 8.5% of the sample.

This sample was taken from a study of cytomegalovirus exposure and HLA in healthy donors (dated by TCRdb to 2016 to 2017). Study-level background: According to an earlier analysis of a few hundred of the donors, about 170 million T cells yielded 100 million or so unique TCR beta sequences and about 300 Gb of sequence data. An early release that covered fewer than 800 HLA-typed donors contained about 290 gigabases of sequencing data and 85 million to 100 million unique TCR sequences. Among the roughly 370 genotyped donors, around 79% belonged to the genetic ancestry cluster associated with self-reported Caucasian donors. The aim of the study was to test whether cataloging public T cell receptors could identify signatures of past pathogen exposure. Using immunosequencing, the study profiled T cell repertoires from 550 to 750 subjects and related those repertoires to cytomegalovirus serostatus. In addition to the first cohort of roughly 700 subjects, a separate validation cohort of approximately 130 different subjects was used. To predict cytomegalovirus infection status, the study combined high-throughput TCR immunosequencing, statistical association of individual TCRs with disease status, and machine learning. In a later analysis, previously published TCR beta repertoires from about 640 donors were re-analyzed and high-resolution HLA genotyping was added so that TCR occurrence patterns could be studied. The later analysis used no new phenotypic data to find candidate immune exposures, relying instead on TCR beta sequences and their occurrence across donors. An earlier analysis of approximately 640 of the donors applied high-throughput TCR beta sequencing to assess whether each TCR beta V gene segment acted as functional or pseudogenic. Alongside the repertoire data, information on donor age, sex, ethnicity and CMV serostatus was compiled. In a later genetic analysis, genome-wide SNP genotypes for about three fifths of the roughly 670 donors were used, and that subset was treated as a discovery cohort. All discovery cohort repertoires had been generated on a single sequencing platform. HLA typing covered class I and class II loci at four-digit resolution. The number of typed donors differed by locus: about 629-630 for A, B, C, DRB1 and DQB1; approximately 530 for DQA1; around 610 for DPA1; and roughly 470 for DPB1. Roughly 5 DR-DQ haplotypes were handled as single units for association and clustering, since linkage in the cohort was strong. Among a few hundred genotyped donors of the cohort, an average of 235,054 unique TCR beta nucleotide sequences were sequenced per donor, about a sixth of them non-productive.

V has 2 bases trimmed and J has 5 bases trimmed; junction bases matching no gene number 3. The CDR3 has 14 amino acids, counting the end cysteine and phenylalanine. The CDR3 DNA has 42 bases and is translated from base 1. The germline V gene provides CDR1 MDHEN and CDR2 SYDVKM. In total, fewer than 750 healthy bone marrow donors made up the cohort. At the time of sampling, every cohort member was nominally healthy, though immune exposures that went unrecorded were likely present. The donor tested CMV seropositive and was one of the 289 seropositive cohort members. A peripheral blood sample was collected from each donor, and TCR beta sequencing was performed on peripheral blood mononuclear cells. The Qiagen DNeasy Blood Extraction Kit was used to extract genomic DNA from the blood cell samples. The study at large found these results: Only TCR beta chains were sequenced in this cohort, and the absence of alpha or paired-chain data limited detectable features. A further reported finding was that TCR beta sequences accurately predicted the HLA-A and HLA-B alleles for most subjects in the first cohort. Cytomegalovirus status was reported to be diagnosed by the classifier with high specificity and sensitivity in both the original and validation cohorts. A later analysis found that HLA-associated TCR beta chains were more clonally expanded and had lower generation probabilities than equally common non-associated chains. While some public TCRs were present in many individuals, most TCR sequences turned up only very rarely across donors. Specific HLA alleles were associated with some 15,000 TCR beta sequences at a false discovery rate of 0.05 in a later analysis. A cluster of highly shared sequence variants was judged likely to be a technical artifact of the sequencing pipeline. According to a later genetic analysis, donors in an Asian-associated ancestry cluster had fewer N-insertions in productive TCRs than the roughly 670-donor mean. In a later analysis, most CMV-associated TCR beta chains were found to appear HLA-restricted, with HLA associations seemingly driven largely by CMV exposure. Broadly in line with IMGT annotations, most TCR beta V segments showed up in productive rearrangements about 87% or about 30% of the time in an earlier analysis of several hundred of the donors. Roughly uniform sequencing depth across donors was assumed in presence/absence analyses, although this assumption may not hold. CMV serostatus was the only immune exposure information available for the cohort. In a later genetic analysis, a missense DCLRE1C variant was associated with V-gene and J-gene trimming of TCR beta chains, and the association was replicated in an independent cohort. A few of the identified cytomegalovirus-associated TCR beta chains were confirmed in vitro to be specific for cytomegalovirus antigens. In the study, roughly 160 TCR beta chains were listed as associated with cytomegalovirus. Because some donors lacked HLA typing at each locus, the association tests relied only on the typed subset. Correlated functional status among segregating V segments might reflect linkage disequilibrium, but an unknown experimental factor could not be ruled out. According to a later analysis, TCR association rates differed among HLA loci, with DRB1 alleles showing the most associated TCRs and HLA-C alleles showing the fewest. A later analysis reported that several top co-occurrence clusters appeared linked to parvovirus B19, influenza, CMV and Epstein-Barr virus. Some IMGT-functional V segments, including TRBV6-2 and TRBV6-3, could not be distinguished by the 87-base-pair reads and were therefore excluded. When HLA alleles, especially DR and DQ, strongly co-occurred, attributing TCR associations to individual alleles was difficult. The authors suggested that the approach could potentially be extended to other disease states and immunological phenotypes. Because counts were too low, roughly 16 rarely observed V segments, including chromosome 9 orphons, were left out of the earlier analysis of approximately 500 of the donors.

This clonotype was obtained from a man aged 35 to 55 in good health and CMV-seropositive. The chain employs TRBV28 and TRBJ2-5; the junction holds 9 bases that match TRBD2. Sequenced material: PBMCs. The bases are TGTGCCAGCAGTTTAGCGGGAGGGCGGGAGACCCAGTACTTC. Its translation reads: CASSLAGGRETQYF.